Listed below are T cell receptor beta chains from one sample, sequenced in a study of graft-versus-host responses after intestinal transplantation. Libraries were prepared by immunoSEQ multiplex PCR; TCRdb keeps only in-frame clonotypes and omits some of them. The sample holds under 20,000 clones, 74% seen once. The sample consisted of ileum tissue, taken 14 days after transplant. These receptors came from a human patient who received an intestinal transplant, so some T cells may come from the graft donor. CDR3s include the opening cysteine and the closing phenylalanine or tryptophan. D genes are given only for firm matches. Size is stated for part of the rows, as once, few or many counts, or as a class when the clone is expanded.

J,size,D,V,DNA,CDR3
TRBJ2-3,NA,NA,TRBV13,TGTGCCAGCAGCTTATGGCAATTAGCGTCAGATACGCAGTATTTT,CASSLWQLASDTQYF
TRBJ2-3,NA,TRBD2,TRBV11-2,TGTGCCAGCAGCTTAGGACTAGCGGCCACAGATACGCAGTATTTT,CASSLGLAATDTQYF
TRBJ2-7,NA,NA,TRBV7-9,TGTGCCAGCAGCCTAAGCGAGACTATCCTCTCCTACGAGCAGTACTTC,CASSLSETILSYEQYF
TRBJ2-7,NA,NA,TRBV5-1,TGCGCCAGCAGCTTGCGCCAGGGTCTATACGAGCAGTACTTC,CASSLRQGLYEQYF
TRBJ2-3,NA,TRBD2,TRBV10-3,TGTGCCATCCGACTAGCGGGGGCTCCAGATACGCAGTATTTT,CAIRLAGAPDTQYF
TRBJ1-2,few,NA,TRBV29-1,TGCAGCGTTGCCCCCCCGCCACCCTATGGCTACACCTTC,CSVAPPPPYGYTF
TRBJ2-2,NA,NA,TRBV9,TGTGCCAGCAGCATACGTACCGGGGAGCTGTTTTTT,CASSIRTGELFF
TRBJ1-5,once,NA,TRBV2,TGTGCCAGCAGTACGAGGGGGGTCGGCAATCAGCCCCAGCATTTT,CASSTRGVGNQPQHF
TRBJ2-3,NA,NA,TRBV5-5,TGTGCCAGCAGCTTGGTGGTGGGCAGCACAGATACGCAGTATTTT,CASSLVVGSTDTQYF
TRBJ1-1,NA,TRBD1,TRBV7-2,TGTGCCAGCAGCTTAGGAGTGACAGGGCGCACTGAAGCTTTCTTT,CASSLGVTGRTEAFF
TRBJ2-3,once,NA,TRBV9,TGTGCCAGCAGCGTAGCGGAAACCGCTAGCACAGATACGCAGTATTTT,CASSVAETASTDTQYF
TRBJ1-1,NA,NA,TRBV5-1,TGCGCCAGCAGCTGGAATGTTGGCCAGGGAAACACTGAAGCTTTCTTT,CASSWNVGQGNTEAFF
TRBJ2-1,NA,NA,TRBV18,TGTGCCAGCTCACCTCTTGTACATGAGCAGTTCTTC,CASSPLVHEQFF
TRBJ2-7,few,NA,TRBV6-5,TGTGCCAGCAGTTACGGGGGCTCGGGCGGGTACGAGCAGTACTTC,CASSYGGSGGYEQYF
TRBJ1-2,NA,TRBD1,TRBV14,TGTGCCAGCAGCCAAGGAATCGGACAGGGGGCTATCGATGGCTACACCTTC,CASSQGIGQGAIDGYTF
TRBJ2-3,NA,NA,TRBV5-1,TGCGCCAGCAGCCCCAGGGGCGGGGATCTCCCAGAGGGGCGCACAGATACGCAGTATTTT,CASSPRGGDLPEGRTDTQYF
TRBJ2-2,NA,NA,TRBV6-5,TGTGCCAGCAGTTATAGCGGAAGCTCGGAGCTGTTTTTT,CASSYSGSSELFF
TRBJ1-2,medium-sized,NA,TRBV18,TGTGCCAGCTCACCGGAGAGGGAGTATGGCTACACCTTC,CASSPEREYGYTF
TRBJ2-1,NA,TRBD2,TRBV7-9,TGTGCCAGCAGCCCGGCTAGCGGGATCTACAATGAGCAGTTCTTC,CASSPASGIYNEQFF
TRBJ2-7,NA,NA,TRBV5-1,TGCGCCAGCAGCTTGGTAGGCTACGAGCAGTACTTC,CASSLVGYEQYF
TRBJ2-3,NA,TRBD1,TRBV6-5,TGTGCCAGCAGCCCCGGGACAGGGAAGAAAGATACGCAGTATTTT,CASSPGTGKKDTQYF
TRBJ1-4,NA,NA,TRBV10-2,TGCGCCAGCAGTGGAGCTCAGAGGGGAAGAGCTAATGAAAAACTGTTTTTT,CASSGAQRGRANEKLFF
TRBJ2-7,NA,NA,TRBV30,TGTGCCTGGAGCCCCGCAGGCCCAGGCGAGCAGTACTTC,CAWSPAGPGEQYF
TRBJ1-1,NA,TRBD1,TRBV6-5,TGTGCCAGCAGTAGAGGACAGGGGGGCACTGAAGCTTTCTTT,CASSRGQGGTEAFF
TRBJ1-2,NA,NA,TRBV4-1,TGCGCCAGCAGCCAAGAAGTCCCAGGGCAGGAGTCCTTC,CASSQEVPGQESF
TRBJ2-2,once,NA,TRBV7-9,TGTGCCAGCAGCCAGCGGAACAGCGGTACCGGGGAGCTGTTTTTT,CASSQRNSGTGELFF
TRBJ2-2,NA,NA,TRBV7-9,TGTGCCAGCAGCCCGCGGTCTTACGAAACCGGGGAGCTGTTTTTT,CASSPRSYETGELFF
TRBJ1-3,once,TRBD1,TRBV10-3,TGTGCCATCAGTGAGCCTACGGGACAGGTAGACCTCTCTGGAAACACCATATATTTT,CAISEPTGQVDLSGNTIYF
TRBJ2-1,NA,TRBD2,TRBV19,TGTGCCAGTAGTATCGGACTAGCGGGAGCCAACAATGAGCAGTTCTTC,CASSIGLAGANNEQFF
TRBJ1-3,few,NA,TRBV2,TGTGCCAGCATTCGGGACGGCTCTGGAAACACCATATATTTT,CASIRDGSGNTIYF
TRBJ1-2,few,NA,TRBV5-1,TGCGCCAGCAGCTTAGGAGGGTATGGCTACACCTTC,CASSLGGYGYTF
TRBJ2-7,NA,NA,TRBV23-1,TGCGCCAGCAGTCGCCGGCAGAACTACGAGCAGTACTTC,CASSRRQNYEQYF
TRBJ2-5,NA,NA,TRBV5-1,TGCGCCAGCAGCTTGGCAGGTGTGGGGGAGACCCAGTACTTC,CASSLAGVGETQYF